The rows below give T cell receptor beta chains drawn from one sample of a study of T cell clones after liver transplantation. The method was immunoSEQ multiplex PCR; TCRdb's version includes in-frame clones alone and lacks a portion of them. The repertoire has 25,000 to 35,000 clones, about 95% of them found once; the top ten carry more than 25%. This sample comprised CD8+ T cells from blood, obtained 12 months after liver transplant. All receptors derive from a human patient who received a liver transplant. Some T cells may be the graft donor's. Both conserved end residues are part of each CDR3. A D gene is named only where the DNA matches it firmly. Only some rows state a clone size, as once, few, many or a class for expanded clones.

cdr3_nt: TGTGCCAGCAGCTGGGACAGCTCCTATGGCTACACCTTC
cdr3_aa: CASSWDSSYGYTF
j_call: TRBJ1-2
v_call: TRBV5-4
d_call: TRBD1
clone_size: .
cdr3_length: 13

cdr3_nt: TGTGCCAGCAAAGGGACTTACGATTACTACGAGCAGTACTTC
cdr3_aa: CASKGTYDYYEQYF
j_call: TRBJ2-7
v_call: TRBV28
d_call: .
clone_size: once
cdr3_length: 14

cdr3_nt: TGCGCCAGCAGTGAGTCGGAGGGGAGGCTAGCGGGGAGTTCGAACACCGGGGAGCTGTTTTTT
cdr3_aa: CASSESEGRLAGSSNTGELFF
j_call: TRBJ2-2
v_call: TRBV10-1
d_call: TRBD2
clone_size: .
cdr3_length: 21

cdr3_nt: TGTGCCAGCATCGAAGGGGGGGGGCCTAACTATGGCTACACCTTC
cdr3_aa: CASIEGGGPNYGYTF
j_call: TRBJ1-2
v_call: TRBV28
d_call: .
clone_size: .
cdr3_length: 15

cdr3_nt: TGTGCCAGCAGCCCCCGCCCGGGACAGACTTATGGCTACACCTTC
cdr3_aa: CASSPRPGQTYGYTF
j_call: TRBJ1-2
v_call: TRBV5-5
d_call: TRBD1
clone_size: .
cdr3_length: 15

cdr3_nt: TGTGCCAGCAGCTTGGGGTCGCGGGAGTGGATAGATACGCAGTATTTT
cdr3_aa: CASSLGSREWIDTQYF
j_call: TRBJ2-3
v_call: TRBV5-8
d_call: TRBD2
clone_size: .
cdr3_length: 16

cdr3_nt: TGTGCCAGTAGTATCGGGAGAGACACCGGGGAGCTGTTTTTT
cdr3_aa: CASSIGRDTGELFF
j_call: TRBJ2-2
v_call: TRBV19
d_call: .
clone_size: .
cdr3_length: 14

cdr3_nt: TGCGCCAGCAGTCAAATGCGCGGGGTGAACACTGAAGCTTTCTTT
cdr3_aa: CASSQMRGVNTEAFF
j_call: TRBJ1-1
v_call: TRBV23-1
d_call: .
clone_size: .
cdr3_length: 15

cdr3_nt: TGTGCCAGCAGCGTTCAGGGGGCTTCCTACAATGAGCAGTTCTTC
cdr3_aa: CASSVQGASYNEQFF
j_call: TRBJ2-1
v_call: TRBV9
d_call: TRBD1
clone_size: .
cdr3_length: 15

cdr3_nt: TGTGCCAGCAGTTACTTGGCTAGCGGACCGGCCGGGGAGCTGTTTTTT
cdr3_aa: CASSYLASGPAGELFF
j_call: TRBJ2-2
v_call: TRBV6-5
d_call: TRBD2
clone_size: once
cdr3_length: 16

cdr3_nt: TGTGCCAGCAGTCGACTAGGCGACCACAATGAGCAGTTCTTC
cdr3_aa: CASSRLGDHNEQFF
j_call: TRBJ2-1
v_call: TRBV7-3
d_call: .
clone_size: few
cdr3_length: 14

cdr3_nt: TGTGCCAGCAGCCCTAGCGGGAGCTCCTACAATGAGCAGTTCTTC
cdr3_aa: CASSPSGSSYNEQFF
j_call: TRBJ2-1
v_call: TRBV9
d_call: TRBD2
clone_size: .
cdr3_length: 15

cdr3_nt: TGTGCCAGCAGCTTAGACCCGTCCGGGGAGCAGTACTTC
cdr3_aa: CASSLDPSGEQYF
j_call: TRBJ2-7
v_call: TRBV11-3
d_call: .
clone_size: .
cdr3_length: 13

cdr3_nt: TGCAGCGTTGCGGGCGGGCAGCTTGCCTACGAGCAGTACTTC
cdr3_aa: CSVAGGQLAYEQYF
j_call: TRBJ2-7
v_call: TRBV29-1
d_call: .
clone_size: few
cdr3_length: 14

cdr3_nt: TGTGCCAGTAGTCAGACAGGGTTCGAGTACGAGCAGTACTTC
cdr3_aa: CASSQTGFEYEQYF
j_call: TRBJ2-7
v_call: TRBV19
d_call: TRBD1
clone_size: .
cdr3_length: 14

cdr3_nt: TGTGCCAGCAGCTTAATGTCGTACACTAATGAGCAGTTCTTC
cdr3_aa: CASSLMSYTNEQFF
j_call: TRBJ2-1
v_call: TRBV5-6
d_call: .
clone_size: .
cdr3_length: 14

cdr3_nt: TGTGCCAGCAGCCAAAGGACAGCGTCTGAGCAGTTCTTC
cdr3_aa: CASSQRTASEQFF
j_call: TRBJ2-1
v_call: TRBV14
d_call: .
clone_size: .
cdr3_length: 13

cdr3_nt: TGCGCCAGCAGCCAACTAAACAGCGGGACTAGCGGGAGGGACACCGGGGAGCTGTTTTTT
cdr3_aa: CASSQLNSGTSGRDTGELFF
j_call: TRBJ2-2
v_call: TRBV4-3
d_call: TRBD2
clone_size: .
cdr3_length: 20

cdr3_nt: TGCGCCAGCAGCCCTCTGAGGGACCCAACTAATGAAAAACTGTTTTTT
cdr3_aa: CASSPLRDPTNEKLFF
j_call: TRBJ1-4
v_call: TRBV4-1
d_call: .
clone_size: .
cdr3_length: 16

cdr3_nt: TGTGCCACCAGCAGAGGGACACGGGGCCACTACGAGCAGTACTTC
cdr3_aa: CATSRGTRGHYEQYF
j_call: TRBJ2-7
v_call: TRBV15
d_call: .
clone_size: .
cdr3_length: 15

cdr3_nt: TGTGCCAGCTTCGACTCGGCGGTTATGGCCGGGGAGCTGTTTTTT
cdr3_aa: CASFDSAVMAGELFF
j_call: TRBJ2-2
v_call: TRBV28
d_call: .
clone_size: .
cdr3_length: 15

cdr3_nt: TGTGCCAGCAGCCCTTGGACTAGCGGGGCCAGCTCCTACGAGCAGTACTTC
cdr3_aa: CASSPWTSGASSYEQYF
j_call: TRBJ2-7
v_call: TRBV7-9
d_call: TRBD2
clone_size: .
cdr3_length: 17

cdr3_nt: TGTGCCAGCAGCTTGGGGGCTAGCGGGACTAACTACGAGCAGTACTTC
cdr3_aa: CASSLGASGTNYEQYF
j_call: TRBJ2-7
v_call: TRBV5-6
d_call: TRBD2
clone_size: .
cdr3_length: 16

cdr3_nt: TGTGCCAGCAGCGTAGGTTTGACCGGGTTCTATGGCTACACCTTC
cdr3_aa: CASSVGLTGFYGYTF
j_call: TRBJ1-2
v_call: TRBV9
d_call: .
clone_size: .
cdr3_length: 15

cdr3_nt: TGTGCCTGGAGAAGGGCGGGGAGGGCAGAGACCCAGTACTTC
cdr3_aa: CAWRRAGRAETQYF
j_call: TRBJ2-5
v_call: TRBV30
d_call: TRBD2
clone_size: .
cdr3_length: 14

cdr3_nt: TGTGCCAGCTCGGAGATGAATCAGCCCCAGCATTTT
cdr3_aa: CASSEMNQPQHF
j_call: TRBJ1-5
v_call: TRBV7-9
d_call: .
clone_size: .
cdr3_length: 12

cdr3_nt: TGTGCCGGATGGACGGGAGGGCCTGGAGGGGTGTACTTC
cdr3_aa: CAGWTGGPGGVYF
j_call: TRBJ2-5
v_call: TRBV6-1
d_call: TRBD2
clone_size: .
cdr3_length: 13

cdr3_nt: TGCGCCAGCAGCTTGGCGTCGGGCACAGATACGCAGTATTTT
cdr3_aa: CASSLASGTDTQYF
j_call: TRBJ2-3
v_call: TRBV5-1
d_call: .
clone_size: .
cdr3_length: 14

cdr3_nt: TGTGCCAGCAGCGAAGGGAGTCACACCGGGGAGCTGTTTTTT
cdr3_aa: CASSEGSHTGELFF
j_call: TRBJ2-2
v_call: TRBV4-2
d_call: .
clone_size: .
cdr3_length: 14

cdr3_nt: TGTGCCAGCAGCGCACGCCGGGACACTTCGAACACTGAAGCTTTCTTT
cdr3_aa: CASSARRDTSNTEAFF
j_call: TRBJ1-1
v_call: TRBV4-2
d_call: .
clone_size: .
cdr3_length: 16

cdr3_nt: TGCGCCAGCAGCACGAGACTTAGCAATCAGCCCCAGCATTTT
cdr3_aa: CASSTRLSNQPQHF
j_call: TRBJ1-5
v_call: TRBV4-1
d_call: .
clone_size: .
cdr3_length: 14

cdr3_nt: TGTGCCAGCAGCGTAGCTACGAGCAGGTGGAATGAGCAGTTCTTC
cdr3_aa: CASSVATSRWNEQFF
j_call: TRBJ2-1
v_call: TRBV9
d_call: .
clone_size: .
cdr3_length: 15

cdr3_nt: TGTGCCAGTAGTACAGACAGGGGGCAAGTCGAAGCTTTCTTT
cdr3_aa: CASSTDRGQVEAFF
j_call: TRBJ1-1
v_call: TRBV19
d_call: TRBD1
clone_size: .
cdr3_length: 14

cdr3_nt: TGTGCTAGTGGTAGGATCTACGAGCAGTACTTC
cdr3_aa: CASGRIYEQYF
j_call: TRBJ2-7
v_call: TRBV12-5
d_call: .
clone_size: .
cdr3_length: 11

cdr3_nt: TGTGCCAGCAGCGCAGGAGCGCTAACAGATACGCAGTATTTT
cdr3_aa: CASSAGALTDTQYF
j_call: TRBJ2-3
v_call: TRBV9
d_call: .
clone_size: .
cdr3_length: 14

cdr3_nt: TGCGCCAGCAGCTTGGGAAGCCTCTACGAGCAGTACTTC
cdr3_aa: CASSLGSLYEQYF
j_call: TRBJ2-7
v_call: TRBV5-1
d_call: .
clone_size: .
cdr3_length: 13

cdr3_nt: TGTGCCATCAGTGAATCAGGCGGAAAACTGTTTTTT
cdr3_aa: CAISESGGKLFF
j_call: TRBJ1-4
v_call: TRBV10-3
d_call: .
clone_size: .
cdr3_length: 12

cdr3_nt: TGTGCCAGCAGTTACTCCGGAACTAGCGGGATCTACTACAATGAGCAGTTCTTC
cdr3_aa: CASSYSGTSGIYYNEQFF
j_call: TRBJ2-1
v_call: TRBV28
d_call: TRBD2
clone_size: .
cdr3_length: 18

cdr3_nt: TGTGCCAGCAGTTTTGACAGGGGACGCGAGCAGTACTTC
cdr3_aa: CASSFDRGREQYF
j_call: TRBJ2-7
v_call: TRBV27
d_call: TRBD1
clone_size: .
cdr3_length: 13

cdr3_nt: TGTGCCAGCAGCTTAGAGGTGGAGGCCATGAACACTGAAGCTTTCTTT
cdr3_aa: CASSLEVEAMNTEAFF
j_call: TRBJ1-1
v_call: TRBV7-8
d_call: .
clone_size: .
cdr3_length: 16

cdr3_nt: TGTGCCACCAGCCTACTAGCGGGAGGCGGGGATACGCAGTATTTT
cdr3_aa: CATSLLAGGGDTQYF
j_call: TRBJ2-3
v_call: TRBV15
d_call: TRBD2
clone_size: .
cdr3_length: 15

cdr3_nt: TGTGCCAGCAGCGGGTGGGCCGGGGAGCTGTTTTTT
cdr3_aa: CASSGWAGELFF
j_call: TRBJ2-2
v_call: TRBV11-2
d_call: .
clone_size: .
cdr3_length: 12

cdr3_nt: TGTGCCAGCAGCCCTAGTGGCCGGTCAGCCTACGAGCAGTACTTC
cdr3_aa: CASSPSGRSAYEQYF
j_call: TRBJ2-7
v_call: TRBV7-9
d_call: .
clone_size: .
cdr3_length: 15

cdr3_nt: TGTGCCAGCAGTGCCGGGTCGAACACTGAAGCTTTCTTT
cdr3_aa: CASSAGSNTEAFF
j_call: TRBJ1-1
v_call: TRBV2
d_call: .
clone_size: .
cdr3_length: 13

cdr3_nt: TGTGCCAGCAGCTTGGCGTCCTACAATGAGCAGTTCTTC
cdr3_aa: CASSLASYNEQFF
j_call: TRBJ2-1
v_call: TRBV5-4
d_call: .
clone_size: .
cdr3_length: 13

cdr3_nt: TGTGCCAGCAGTTTAACGGGAGGTTCATACGAGCAGTACTTC
cdr3_aa: CASSLTGGSYEQYF
j_call: TRBJ2-7
v_call: TRBV27
d_call: TRBD2
clone_size: .
cdr3_length: 14

cdr3_nt: TGTGCCAGCAGCTCCCCTCTCAGTCCAGATACGCAGTATTTT
cdr3_aa: CASSSPLSPDTQYF
j_call: TRBJ2-3
v_call: TRBV7-3
d_call: .
clone_size: .
cdr3_length: 14

cdr3_nt: TGTGCCAGCACAGGGGGGATCCATGAGCAGTTCTTC
cdr3_aa: CASTGGIHEQFF
j_call: TRBJ2-1
v_call: TRBV27
d_call: .
clone_size: .
cdr3_length: 12

cdr3_nt: TGTGCCACCAGCTCCGGGGCAGGGAGCTCCTACGAGCAGTACTTC
cdr3_aa: CATSSGAGSSYEQYF
j_call: TRBJ2-7
v_call: TRBV15
d_call: .
clone_size: .
cdr3_length: 15

cdr3_nt: TGTGCCAGCAGTTTATCGAGGAGGGCCGGCACTGAAGCTTTCTTT
cdr3_aa: CASSLSRRAGTEAFF
j_call: TRBJ1-1
v_call: TRBV27
d_call: .
clone_size: .
cdr3_length: 15

cdr3_nt: TGTGCCACCGGGACAGCTTACAATGAGCAGTTCTTC
cdr3_aa: CATGTAYNEQFF
j_call: TRBJ2-1
v_call: TRBV19
d_call: TRBD1
clone_size: few
cdr3_length: 12

cdr3_nt: TGTGCCAGCAGCTCCGCTACTAGCGCCTACAATGAGCAGTTCTTC
cdr3_aa: CASSSATSAYNEQFF
j_call: TRBJ2-1
v_call: TRBV7-8
d_call: TRBD2
clone_size: .
cdr3_length: 15

cdr3_nt: TGTGCCAGCAGTTTAAATGTTCGGGATGGCTACACCTTC
cdr3_aa: CASSLNVRDGYTF
j_call: TRBJ1-2
v_call: TRBV27
d_call: .
clone_size: few
cdr3_length: 13